This T cell receptor beta chain derives from a study of blood T cell repertoires in COVID-19. In the original analysis: Scientists estimated how many nucleated cells there were by amplifying reference gene primers. Generated by immunoSEQ multiplex PCR, the TCRdb table keeps only in-frame clones and is missing some. V and J calls and clone size are as listed in that table; D and trimming were resolved from the DNA. The repertoire has 350,000 to 450,000 clones, 85% of them found once; the top ten carry approximately 3.7%. Germline values: CDR1 SGHRS, CDR2 YFSETQ. Trimming removed 0 bases from V and 5 bases from J; junction bases left unmatched: 11. The CDR3 is made up of 18 amino acids.

The sample was peripheral blood. The chain joins TRBV5-1 to TRBJ2-3, with TRBD2 identical over 11 bases. This TCR came from a woman between 18 and 30 years old with acute or convalescent COVID-19. CDR3 bases: TGCGCCAGCAGCTTGGCCGTCTTAGCGGGAGGGGAGGAAGATACGCAGTATTTT. Translating gives CASSLAVLAGGEEDTQYF.